The text below deals with one T cell receptor beta chain. The source of the sample is a study of blood T cell repertoires in COVID-19. V was trimmed by 2 bases and J by 4 bases, leaving 9 bases between them. The CDR3 has 13 residues. Per the germline V gene, CDR1 is GTSNPN and CDR2 is SVGIG (reference sequence). Assay: immunoSEQ multiplex PCR; the TCRdb copy retains only in-frame clones and omits some. Here the sample spans roughly 200,000 clones, roughly three quarters being singletons. Sequenced sample: peripheral blood. The chain is built from TRBV30 and TRBJ1-5, with D possibly matching TRBD1 (5 bases). The receptor was derived from a woman between 35 and 50 years old with COVID-19, enrolled during active disease. CDR3 DNA: TGTGCCTGGAGTTCAGGGTGGAATCAGCCCCAGCATTTT. Translated, it gives CAWSSGWNQPQHF.